This TCR beta chain was sequenced for a study of CD8 T cells in ankylosing spondylitis. Broader study findings: The study identified a TCR beta motif of under ten highly homologous variants that appeared characteristic of ankylosing spondylitis blood. There was reportedly significant enrichment of clones that were disease-linked in matched ankylosing spondylitis synovial fluid. Some of these motif variants have turned up before, in reports on reactive arthritis synovial fluid and blood. Disease-associated clonotypes exhibited CD8+ identity and were relatively infrequent in peripheral blood.

Libraries for TCR beta were made by quantitative 5'-RACE with molecular barcodes. TCRdb recomputed calls from the 5' RACE reads with MiXCR, one row per CDR3 protein. The sample consists of about 500,000 distinct CDR3 sequences, roughly 13% of them appearing once. CDR3 size: 16 residues. Germline V gene lookup returns CDR1 SGHRS and CDR2 YFSETQ. The ends lost 1 base at V and 6 bases at J; junction bases unmatched: 4. This clonotype showed up just a few times. The antigen remains unidentified. The sequence was collected from a male donor with ankylosing spondylitis. This chain joins TRBV5-1 and TRBJ2-2, with TRBD2 matching over 12 bases. Sequenced input: blood, either unsorted or a sorted T cell fraction (not recorded which). CDR3 region: CASSLPSSGRAGELFF. CDR3 in DNA: TGCGCCAGCAGCTTGCCCTCTAGCGGGAGGGCCGGGGAGCTGTTTTTT.